This T cell receptor (beta chain) was recorded in a study of T cells in Graves' hyperthyroidism and ophthalmopathy. General study results and limits: Ophthalmopathy prediction by the model preceded onset by a median roughly 6 months.

Hyperthyroidism in the patients, aged 18 to 65, was newly diagnosed and under 2 months in duration. It was uncontrolled infection, other autoimmune disease, pregnancy or lactation that excluded patients. Orbital computed tomography, thyroid ultrasound, serum thyroxine and TRAb, and clinical symptoms together informed the diagnoses. There were TCR beta CDR3 regions amplified from RNA transcripts. A first-round RT-PCR of the TCR CDR3 used the HTBI primer set. TCRdb recomputed calls from the multiplex PCR reads with MiXCR, one row per CDR3 protein. The sample holds almost 600,000 distinct CDR3 sequences; approximately 44% are singletons and the top ten take around 7.7%. Many counts were recorded for this clonotype. The antigen is not known. Sequences were obtained from peripheral blood or thyroid tissue (not recorded which). This receptor was identified in a woman between 18 and 30 years old with Graves' hyperthyroidism.

The CDR3 loop reads CASSVAASQYEQYF. The CDR3 DNA sequence: TGTGCCAGCAGCGTAGCAGCGTCGCAGTACGAGCAGTACTTC. The chain uses TRBV9 and TRBJ2-7; D not resolved. The CDR3 has 14 amino acids. Per the germline V gene, CDR1 is SGDLS and CDR2 is YYNGEE. Trimming stripped 0 bases from V and 4 bases from J, with 11 bases between.